These 2 T cell receptor beta chains came from one sample sequenced in a study of blood T cell repertoires in COVID-19. Clones were read by immunoSEQ multiplex PCR, and TCRdb kept only the in-frame ones, dropping some. The table shows 150,000 to 200,000 clones, with roughly 88% occurring only once. The sequenced material came from peripheral blood. Receptors originate from a man in his sixties who had recovered from COVID-19.

This chain connects TRBV21-1 to TRBJ2-7; TRBD1 is the table's D call, not checked against the DNA. TRBV21-1 is noted as a pseudogene. CDR3 length equals 14 residues. CDR3 sequence reads: CASSSRDRDSEQYF. The CDR3 coding sequence is TGTGCCAGCAGCTCCCGGGACAGGGACTCCGAGCAGTACTTC.

V gene TRBV29-1 combines with J gene TRBJ2-3; 8 bases align to TRBD1. The CDR3 extends over 13 amino acids. The germline V gene encodes CDR1 SQVTM and CDR2 ANQGSEA. V trimming: 6 bases; J trimming: 1 base; junction bases outside the gene matches: 3. In nucleotides, the CDR3 is TGCAGCGTCCACAGGGGGGGCACAGATACGCAGTATTTT. Residues: CSVHRGGTDTQYF.